A selection of T cell receptor beta chains follows, all from one sample in a study of T cell changes during pregnancy in multiple sclerosis. Using immunoSEQ multiplex PCR, the repertoire was profiled, and TCRdb retains in-frame clones only, with some absent. The sample contains 100,000 or so clones, approximately 90% of which appear only once. Material: peripheral blood, obtained after pregnancy. The receptor set was obtained from a female donor with multiple sclerosis, enrolled in a pregnancy study. Both conserved end residues are part of each CDR3. A D gene is named only where the DNA matches it firmly. A row's size may be missing; if present it is once, few, many or a size class.

CASSESFAAGGPYTF | TGCGCCAGCAGTGAGTCATTTGCGGCAGGGGGACCCTACACCTTC | TRBD1 | NA | TRBJ1-2 | TRBV10-2
CASSIGGAGLSSYNEQFF | TGTGCCAGTAGTATCGGCGGAGCGGGACTCAGCTCCTACAATGAGCAGTTCTTC | TRBD2 | NA | TRBJ2-1 | TRBV19
CASRLQGFGANYGYTF | TGTGCCAGCAGATTACAGGGTTTCGGAGCTAACTATGGCTACACCTTC | NA | NA | TRBJ1-2 | TRBV5-6
CASSLRGLLSPLHF | TGTGCCAGCAGCCTCAGGGGGCTTTTGTCACCCCTCCACTTT | TRBD1 | NA | TRBJ1-6 | TRBV6-1
CAWSAGQGWYAIYF | TGTGCCTGGAGTGCCGGACAGGGCTGGTACGCCATATATTTT | TRBD1 | NA | TRBJ1-3 | TRBV30
CASGIGQGWSPLHF | TGTGCCAGCGGAATAGGACAGGGTTGGTCACCCCTCCACTTT | TRBD1 | NA | TRBJ1-6 | TRBV7-9
CASSPRTGSPNTIYF | TGTGCCAGCAGCCCCAGGACAGGGTCCCCAAACACCATATATTTT | TRBD1 | NA | TRBJ1-3 | TRBV7-9
CASSGGTGGFAETQYF | TGCGCCAGCAGCGGCGGGACAGGGGGTTTCGCAGAGACCCAGTACTTC | TRBD1 | NA | TRBJ2-5 | TRBV5-1
CASSIVGPGLAFF | TGTGCCAGTAGTATAGTCGGCCCAGGGCTTGCTTTCTTT | NA | once | TRBJ1-1 | TRBV19
CASSSGRDRGSTEAFF | TGTGCCAGTAGCTCAGGCCGGGACAGGGGCAGCACTGAAGCTTTCTTT | TRBD1 | NA | TRBJ1-1 | TRBV19
CASSPRGGGLLSEQFF | TGTGCCAGCAGCCCTCGAGGCGGGGGCCTCCTCTCGGAGCAGTTCTTC | NA | NA | TRBJ2-1 | TRBV7-3
CASSVGVINYEQYF | TGTGCCAGCAGCGTAGGAGTGATTAACTACGAGCAGTACTTC | NA | NA | TRBJ2-7 | TRBV9